One sample yielded the 13 T cell receptor beta chains listed below, sequenced in a study of cytomegalovirus exposure and HLA in healthy donors. A multiplex PCR was run with 60 Vbeta primers and 13 Jbeta primers. The method was immunoSEQ multiplex PCR; TCRdb's version includes in-frame clones alone and lacks a portion of them. Of some 150,000 clones listed, under 75% were seen once; the top ten hold 6% to 8.5%. Sequenced: PBMCs. The receptors were gathered from a woman aged 55-69 years in good health and CMV-seropositive.

As regards this clone: The same CDR3 can be traced to other DNA sequences in this sample. The chain employs TRBV5-4 and TRBJ2-3; 7 bases align to TRBD2. V shed 0 bases and J 0 bases; nucleotides not matched to a gene: 4. This CDR3 spans 16 amino acids. Germline V lookup: CDR1 SGHNT, CDR2 YYREEE (reference sequence). The CDR3 DNA reads TGTGCCAGCAGCTTGGGGGCGGGAGTCAGCACAGATACGCAGTATTTT. Its translation is CASSLGAGVSTDTQYF.

The chain couples TRBV2 to TRBJ1-2, with 8 bases fitting TRBD1. V lost 8 bases to trimming and J lost 0 bases; unmatched junction nucleotides: 8. Germline-derived CDR1 and CDR2 are SNHLY and FYNNEI. The CDR3 runs 15 residues. This CDR3 reads CASVDRAGTNYGYTF. Written as DNA, the CDR3 is TGTGCCAGCGTGGACAGGGCTGGTACTAACTATGGCTACACCTTC.

The sample holds a few counts of this clone. V is TRBV5-6 and J is TRBJ2-7, with a weak D call TRBD2 (5 bases). Deletions cut 2 bases from V and 5 bases from J, with 14 bases between. The V gene's germline CDR1 is SGHDT and CDR2 YYEEEE. There are 14 residues in the CDR3. CDR3 amino acids: CASSFSSGTDEQYF. In DNA, the CDR3 is TGTGCCAGCAGCTTTTCCAGCGGAACGGACGAGCAGTACTTC.

This clone was counted between two and nine times. CDR3 protein: CASSYADTGPEAFF. The CDR3, as DNA: TGTGCCAGCAGTTACGCGGACACTGGGCCTGAAGCTTTCTTT. The V call is TRBV6-6, the J call TRBJ1-1; maybe TRBD1 (5 bases). The CDR3 has 14 residues. The germline gives CDR1 MNHNY, CDR2 SVGAGI (reference sequence). The germline V and J ends were trimmed by 2 bases and 6 bases, with 13 bases remaining between them.

The chain couples TRBV1 to TRBJ1-4. TRBV1 is described as a pseudogene. This CDR3 contains 19 residues. The chain's CDR3 is CTSSQDRIREYITNEKLFF. CDR3 DNA sequence: TGCACCAGCAGCCAGGACCGCATACGGGAGTACATCACTAATGAAAAACTGTTTTTT.

This chain connects TRBV7-9 to TRBJ2-4; weak D call: TRBD2 (6 bases). The CDR3 sequence is 15 residues long. V lost 5 bases and J lost 1, with 12 bases in between. Per the germline V gene, CDR1 is SEHNR and CDR2 is FQNEAQ (reference sequence). The CDR3 bases are TGTGCCAGCAGCCGGAGCGGGCCCGCCAAAAACATTCAGTACTTC. Translating it yields CASSRSGPAKNIQYF.

The chain recombines TRBV4-3 with TRBJ2-7; D uncertain. The CDR3 is 17 residues long. Trimming pared 0 bases from V and 2 bases from J, leaving 17 bases between. The germline V gene encodes CDR1 LGHNA and CDR2 YSLEER. The CDR3 sequence: CASSQDRSLAVAYEQYF. As DNA, the CDR3 is TGCGCCAGCAGCCAAGATCGCTCGCTTGCAGTGGCCTACGAGCAGTACTTC.

The rearrangement links TRBV2 to TRBJ2-1; D might be TRBD1 (6 bases). The CDR3 runs 15 residues. Trimming took off 3 bases at V and 5 bases at J, with 14 bases between the two ends. Germline CDR1 reads SNHLY; CDR2 reads FYNNEI. The CDR3 region is CASSDAGQYNNEQFF. CDR3 DNA: TGTGCCAGCAGTGACGCAGGACAGTATAACAATGAGCAGTTCTTC.

The V and J genes are TRBV5-4 and TRBJ2-7; TRBD2 agrees at 9 bases. Germline CDR1 reads SGHNT; CDR2 reads YYREEE (reference sequence). J lost 0 bases, V lost 5 bases, and 12 bases had no gene match. This CDR3 spans 17 amino acids. The chain's CDR3 is CASSLMTGTSISYEQYF. CDR3 coding DNA: TGTGCCAGCAGTCTCATGACCGGGACTAGCATCTCCTACGAGCAGTACTTC.

In its sample, this clone was seen once. This chain connects TRBV29-1 to TRBJ2-1; 15 bases fit TRBD2. The CDR3 totals 18 residues. The germline CDR1 and CDR2 sequences are SQVTM and ANQGSEA. With 4 bases clipped from V and 0 bases from J, the junction kept 7 bases outside the gene matches. The CDR3 nucleotides read TGCAGCGTTGCCCCGGGACTAGCGGGAGGAGGCTCCTACAATGAGCAGTTCTTC. Encoded protein: CSVAPGLAGGGSYNEQFF.

CDR3: CASSPDRGPYGYTF. Here the CDR3 DNA reads TGTGCCAGCTCACCAGACAGGGGGCCCTATGGCTACACCTTC. The chain links TRBV18 to TRBJ1-2, with 10 bases lining up with TRBD1. Germline loops: CDR1 KGHSH, CDR2 LQKENI. The CDR3 runs 14 residues. Trimming took 2 bases from V and 4 from J; bases not matched to a gene: 1.

The chain joins TRBV4-3 to TRBJ2-7, with D possibly TRBD2 on 6 matching bases. Per the germline V gene, CDR1 is LGHNA and CDR2 is YSLEER. The CDR3 extends over 15 amino acids. V lost 0 bases to trimming and J lost 4 bases, with 13 bases between them. Here the CDR3 DNA reads TGCGCCAGCAGCCAAGATGATTTGGAGGGGTACGAGCAGTACTTC. Amino acid sequence: CASSQDDLEGYEQYF.

This clone turned up a few times. The chain carries TRBV9 and TRBJ2-1; TRBD1 matches 9 bases. The CDR3 has 15 amino acids. With V trimmed by 4 bases and J by 3 bases, 5 bases remained unmatched. Germline lookup yields CDR1 SGDLS and CDR2 YYNGEE. In nucleotides, the CDR3 is TGTGCCAGCAGCTCCTGGGGACAGGGCTACAATGAGCAGTTCTTC. It encodes CASSSWGQGYNEQFF.